These 30 T cell receptor beta chains were sequenced from one sample in a study of blood T cell repertoires in COVID-19. Assay used: immunoSEQ multiplex PCR; TCRdb lists only in-frame clones, some missing. The table has roughly 190,000 clones, roughly 84% seen once. The sequenced sample was peripheral blood. These TCRs come from a woman aged 40 to 50 who had recovered from COVID-19.

This chain links TRBV4-2 with TRBJ2-3, with TRBD1 identical over 10 bases. The trim removed 5 bases at V and 4 bases at J, leaving 6 bases unmatched. The CDR3 spans 15 residues. Germline CDR1 reads LGHNA; CDR2 reads YNFKEQ. For the CDR3, the DNA is TGTGCCAGCAGCTCCGGGACAGGGGCTTCAGATACGCAGTATTTT. Protein: CASSSGTGASDTQYF.

For the CDR3, the DNA is TGTGCCAGCAGGAGTGGGGGGTTGGGCGGCTACACCTTC. It codes for CASRSGGLGGYTF. This sequence joins TRBV13 and TRBJ1-2; a possible D gene is TRBD1 (5 bases). The germline V gene encodes CDR1 PRHDT and CDR2 FYEKMQ (reference sequence). This CDR3 contains 13 residues. Trimming pared 6 bases from V and 8 bases from J, leaving 16 bases between.

In its sample, this clone was seen a few times. The chain recombines TRBV3-1 (or the pseudogene TRBV3-2) with TRBJ2-7, with 7 positions matching TRBD1. The CDR3 is 13 amino acids. Germline trimming cut 4 bases from V and 7 bases from J; bases unmatched to any gene: 7. Germline CDR1 and CDR2: LGHDT and YNNKEL (reference sequence). DNA for the CDR3: TGTGCCAGCAGCCTGACAGGGCTGGGGGAGCAGTACTTC. Encoded protein: CASSLTGLGEQYF.

The chain recombines TRBV3-1 (or the pseudogene TRBV3-2) with TRBJ1-2; D might be TRBD1 (5 bases). Germline CDR1 is LGHDT and CDR2 is YNNKEL (reference sequence). The CDR3 runs to 16 residues. Trimming removed 4 bases from V and 4 bases from J, with 19 bases in between. CDR3 nucleotides: TGTGCCAGCAGCCGTCGCCGGGGGGAGAAGGGCTATGGCTACACCTTC. Its protein product is CASSRRRGEKGYGYTF.

The chain uses TRBV24-1 and TRBJ2-3, with 7 bases identical to TRBD1. V shed 1 base, J shed 1 base, and the junction held 7 bases outside the gene matches. The germline CDR1 and CDR2 sequences are KGHDR and SFDVKD. This CDR3 has 17 residues. CDR3 bases: TGTGCCACCAGTGATTTTACGCAAACAGGGGGCACAGATACGCAGTATTTT. It is translated as CATSDFTQTGGTDTQYF.

This chain joins TRBV6-1 and TRBJ2-1; 9 bases align to TRBD2. In germline, CDR1 is MNHNS, CDR2 SASEGT. V was clipped by 4 bases and J by 5 bases; unmatched bases: 15. The CDR3 extends over 18 amino acids. The CDR3 is CASSGPRGGASGNNEQFF. CDR3 DNA: TGTGCCAGCAGTGGCCCCCGGGGAGGGGCTAGCGGGAACAATGAGCAGTTCTTC.

The V call is TRBV5-6, the J call TRBJ2-2, with D perhaps matching TRBD1 (7 bases). CDR1 and CDR2 (germline): SGHDT, YYEEEE. CDR3 length equals 13 residues. V was clipped by 4 bases and J by 6 bases, with 10 bases between them. The CDR3 sequence is CASSAGQSGELFF. The CDR3 bases are TGTGCCAGCAGCGCGGGACAGTCCGGGGAGCTGTTTTTT.

CDR3 nucleotides: TGTGCCAGCTTTTGGGGGGGTAAGCAGTTCTTC. It codes for CASFWGGKQFF. The chain has TRBV7-2 and TRBJ2-1; 7 bases are a match to TRBD2. Germline V CDR1 and CDR2: SGHTA, FQGNSA. Trimming at V came to 8 bases and at J to 11 bases, leaving 6 bases not matched to a gene. The CDR3 has 11 residues.

This clone has just a few counts. This chain uses TRBV6-6 with TRBJ1-2, with TRBD1 identical over 9 bases. Trimming cost V 2 bases and J 7 bases; bases outside gene matches: 2. Germline V gives CDR1 MNHNY, CDR2 SVGAGI (reference sequence). The CDR3 spans 13 residues. CDR3 region: CASSYRQGGGYTF. Here the CDR3 DNA reads TGTGCCAGCAGTTACCGACAGGGGGGTGGCTACACCTTC.

The gene calls are TRBV3-1 (or the pseudogene TRBV3-2) and TRBJ2-5, with 8 bases lining up with TRBD1. This CDR3 contains 14 residues. Losses at the gene ends were 2 bases for V and 5 bases for J; bases not matched to a gene: 4. Germline CDR1 is LGHDT and CDR2 is YNNKEL (reference sequence). CDR3 region: CASSQQGAWETQYF. The CDR3, as DNA: TGTGCCAGCAGCCAACAGGGGGCCTGGGAGACCCAGTACTTC.

The chain is built from TRBV15 and TRBJ2-1, with TRBD1 matching over 10 bases. The CDR3 extends over 19 amino acids. With 4 bases clipped from V and 1 base from J, the junction kept 13 bases outside the gene matches. Germline V CDR1 and CDR2: LNHNV, YYDKDF (reference sequence). This CDR3 reads CATSNRQGAFFRSYNEQFF. In nucleotides, the CDR3 is TGTGCCACCAGCAACCGACAGGGGGCCTTCTTCCGATCCTACAATGAGCAGTTCTTC.

This chain links TRBV11-2 with TRBJ2-5; perhaps TRBD1 as D (6 bases). CDR3 length equals 14 residues. Trimming removed 5 bases at V and 7 bases at J, with 17 bases between. CDR1 and CDR2 from the germline V gene are SGHAT and FQNNGV. The chain's CDR3 is CASSVNRDQGTQYF. The DNA for the CDR3 is TGTGCCAGCAGCGTGAACAGGGATCAGGGGACCCAGTACTTC.

The V call is TRBV5-1, the J call TRBJ1-1, with 10 bases aligning to TRBD1. V shed 3 bases, J shed 4 bases, and the junction held 6 bases outside the gene matches. The germline V gene encodes CDR1 SGHRS and CDR2 YFSETQ. This CDR3 is built from 15 residues. CDR3 region: CASSWIGQGGTEAFF. For the CDR3, the DNA is TGCGCCAGCAGCTGGATAGGACAGGGGGGCACTGAAGCTTTCTTT. Based on the CDR3 plus reference TRBV5-1 and TRBJ1-1, the full variable domain is KAGVTQTPRYLIKTRGQQVTLSCSPISGHRSVSWYQQTPGQGLQFLFEYFSETQRNKGNFPGRFSGRQFSNSRSEMNVSTLELGDSALYLCASSWIGQGGTEAFFGQGTRLTVV.

V and J are TRBV7-8 and TRBJ1-3, with TRBD1 identical over 11 bases. CDR3 size: 15 residues. The germline CDR1 and CDR2 sequences are SGHVS and FQNEAQ. After removal of 5 bases from V and 2 bases from J, the junction contained 2 bases not matched to a gene. The CDR3 coding sequence is TGTGCCAGCAGCCTGGACAGGGGGCCTGGAAACACCATATATTTT. It translates to CASSLDRGPGNTIYF.

The genes are TRBV6-5 and TRBJ2-4; 9 nucleotides align to TRBD1. The V segment lost 6 bases and the J segment 6 bases; nucleotides outside the gene matches: 9. Germline V CDR1 and CDR2: MNHEY, SVGAGI. The CDR3 extends over 15 amino acids. DNA of the CDR3: TGTGCCAGCAGACCCACGACAGGGGGGGGAAACATTCAGTACTTC. It specifies CASRPTTGGGNIQYF.

This clone was found a few times. This chain connects TRBV11-2 to TRBJ1-2; possible D gene TRBD1, 5 bases. V lost 1 base to trimming and J lost 5 bases, with 14 bases between them. Germline values: CDR1 SGHAT, CDR2 FQNNGV. The CDR3 consists of 15 residues. CDR3: CASSLGQGGRYGYTF. Here the CDR3 DNA reads TGTGCCAGCAGCTTAGGCCAGGGAGGTCGGTATGGCTACACCTTC.

The chain carries TRBV7-6 and TRBJ1-2, with 9 nucleotides matching TRBD1. V was pared by 2 bases and J by 2 bases, with 3 bases of the junction left unmatched. Germline CDR1 reads SGHVS; CDR2 reads FNYEAQ. This CDR3 spans 15 amino acids. The CDR3 DNA is TGTGCCAGCAGCTTACGGACAGGGGAAAACTATGGCTACACCTTC. Its protein is CASSLRTGENYGYTF.

CDR3 DNA: TGTGCCAGCAGCTCGATGGTAGATCAGCCCCAGCATTTT. Translation gives CASSSMVDQPQHF. V gene TRBV7-8 combines with J gene TRBJ1-5; D remains unclear. Germline CDR1 reads SGHVS; CDR2 reads FQNEAQ. There are 13 residues in the CDR3. The V gene lost 4 bases and the J gene lost 5 bases, with 9 bases spanning the gap.

V gene TRBV20-1 combines with J gene TRBJ1-4, with D perhaps matching TRBD1 (6 bases). The CDR3 runs 12 residues. The V end lost 3 bases, the J end lost 8 bases, and 10 bases lay between the germline ends. CDR1 and CDR2 from the germline V gene are DFQATT and SNEGSKA (reference sequence). CDR3 coding DNA: TGCAGTGCTAGTATCCAGGGGGAAAAACTGTTTTTT. This translates into CSASIQGEKLFF.

V gene TRBV18 combines with J gene TRBJ2-7, with D tentatively TRBD2 (6 bases). The CDR3 runs 15 residues. V lost 4 bases to trimming and J lost 5 bases, with 18 bases between them. Germline V gives CDR1 KGHSH, CDR2 LQKENI. The CDR3 sequence: CASSQLYGSTDEQYF. The DNA of the CDR3 is TGTGCCAGCTCACAGTTGTACGGGAGTACCGACGAGCAGTACTTC.

The rearrangement joins TRBV5-8 to TRBJ1-2; D not certain. With 1 base removed from V and 1 base from J, the gap between germline ends came to 8 bases. Germline CDR1 reads SGHTS; CDR2 reads YDEGEE. CDR3 length: 14 amino acids. CDR3 nucleotide sequence: TGTGCCAGCAGCTTGAGAGGCCTTAACTATGGCTACACCTTC. Translation gives CASSLRGLNYGYTF.

This chain uses TRBV30 with TRBJ2-5; weak D call: TRBD2 (6 bases). Germline V CDR1 and CDR2: GTSNPN, SVGIG (reference sequence). V lost 5 bases and J lost 7, with 17 bases in between. This CDR3 contains 13 residues. The CDR3 is CAWGMGGSWTQYF. DNA for the CDR3: TGTGCCTGGGGGATGGGGGGTTCTTGGACCCAGTACTTC. The variable domain in full, with the rest retrieved from reference TRBV30 and TRBJ2-5, is SQTIHQWPATLVQPVGSPLSLECTVEGTSNPNLYWYRQAAGRGLQLLFYSVGIGQISSEVPQNLSASRPQDRQFILSSKKLLLSDSGFYLCAWGMGGSWTQYFGPGTRLLVL.

The chain combines TRBV7-2 with TRBJ1-1; D possibly corresponds to TRBD1 (5 bases). Per the germline V gene, CDR1 is SGHTA and CDR2 is FQGNSA. The V end lost 5 bases, the J end lost 4 bases, and 20 bases lay between the germline ends. The CDR3 extends over 16 amino acids. The CDR3 sequence: CASSLLYGGGGTEAFF. The CDR3 DNA sequence: TGTGCCAGCAGCCTACTCTACGGCGGGGGTGGCACTGAAGCTTTCTTT.

The J gene is TRBJ2-5, the V gene TRBV29-1; 7 bases are shared with TRBD2. V lost 4 bases and J lost 5; bases outside the gene matches: 7. The germline V gene encodes CDR1 SQVTM and CDR2 ANQGSEA. The CDR3 length is 13 residues. CDR3: CSVGWGGEETQYF. CDR3 sequence (DNA): TGCAGCGTTGGCTGGGGGGGTGAGGAGACCCAGTACTTC. The full variable domain, rest sourced from reference TRBV29-1 and TRBJ2-5, is SAVISQKPSRDICQRGTSLTIQCQVDSQVTMMFWYRQQPGQSLTLIATANQGSEATYESGFVIDKFPISRPNLTFSTLTVSNMSPEDSSIYLCSVGWGGEETQYFGPGTRLLVL.

The rearrangement joins TRBV7-9 to TRBJ2-4, with D possibly being TRBD1 (6 bases). The CDR3 loop spans 15 amino acids. From germline, CDR1 is SEHNR and CDR2 FQNEAQ (reference sequence). V shed 6 bases and J shed 8 bases, with 20 bases lying between them. The CDR3 sequence is CASSSTGTQVDIQYF. CDR3 in DNA: TGTGCCAGCAGTTCAACAGGGACCCAGGTGGACATTCAGTACTTC. Filled out from reference TRBV7-9 and TRBJ2-4, the complete variable domain reads DTGVSQNPRHKITKRGQNVTFRCDPISEHNRLYWYRQTLGQGPEFLTYFQNEAQLEKSRLLSDRFSAERPKGSFSTLEIQRTEQGDSAMYLCASSSTGTQVDIQYFGAGTRLSVL.

The V and J genes are TRBV5-6 and TRBJ2-7; 7 bases match TRBD2. The CDR3 is 16 amino acids. Looked up from germline, CDR1 is SGHDT and CDR2 is YYEEEE. V lost 0 bases and J lost 3; bases outside the gene matches: 9. The CDR3 loop reads CASSLAFEAGFYEQYF. The CDR3 region has the DNA TGTGCCAGCAGCTTGGCCTTCGAAGCGGGGTTCTACGAGCAGTACTTC. Filled out from reference TRBV5-6 and TRBJ2-7, the complete variable domain reads DAGVTQSPTHLIKTRGQQVTLRCSPKSGHDTVSWYQQALGQGPQFIFQYYEEEERQRGNFPDRFSGHQFPNYSSELNVNALLLGDSALYLCASSLAFEAGFYEQYFGPGTRLTVT.

The genes are TRBV28 and TRBJ2-7; 9 nucleotides align to TRBD2. The germline gives CDR1 MDHEN, CDR2 SYDVKM. Trimming at V came to 6 bases and at J to 0 bases, leaving 6 bases not matched to a gene. The CDR3 has 15 amino acids. The DNA for the CDR3 is TGTGCCAGCAGCAAACTAGCGGGTAGCTCCTACGAGCAGTACTTC. Translated: CASSKLAGSSYEQYF.

The V gene is TRBV28, the J gene TRBJ1-3; D possibly corresponds to TRBD1 (5 bases). The V end lost 7 bases, the J end lost 0 bases, and 13 bases lay between the germline ends. The CDR3 is 15 residues long. Looked up from germline, CDR1 is MDHEN and CDR2 is SYDVKM. CDR3 sequence reads: CASNVGGSSGNTIYF. In DNA, the CDR3 is TGTGCCAGCAATGTTGGGGGGTCCTCTGGAAACACCATATATTTT.

V gene TRBV2 combines with J gene TRBJ2-1; 7 nucleotides line up with TRBD2. V shed 4 bases and J 2 bases; nucleotides not matched to a gene: 5. This CDR3 spans 15 amino acids. CDR1 is SNHLY and CDR2 is FYNNEI in the germline V gene. The CDR3 spells CASSVGAGTYNEQFF. In nucleotides, the CDR3 is TGTGCCAGCAGTGTCGGAGCGGGGACCTACAATGAGCAGTTCTTC.

V and J are TRBV6-5 and TRBJ2-7; 10 bases align to TRBD1. The ends lost 1 base at V and 5 bases at J; junction bases unmatched: 2. The CDR3 runs 14 residues. CDR1 and CDR2 (germline): MNHEY, SVGAGI. The CDR3, as DNA: TGTGCCAGCAGTTACTTTGGGACAGGGGACGAGCAGTACTTC. It yields the protein CASSYFGTGDEQYF.